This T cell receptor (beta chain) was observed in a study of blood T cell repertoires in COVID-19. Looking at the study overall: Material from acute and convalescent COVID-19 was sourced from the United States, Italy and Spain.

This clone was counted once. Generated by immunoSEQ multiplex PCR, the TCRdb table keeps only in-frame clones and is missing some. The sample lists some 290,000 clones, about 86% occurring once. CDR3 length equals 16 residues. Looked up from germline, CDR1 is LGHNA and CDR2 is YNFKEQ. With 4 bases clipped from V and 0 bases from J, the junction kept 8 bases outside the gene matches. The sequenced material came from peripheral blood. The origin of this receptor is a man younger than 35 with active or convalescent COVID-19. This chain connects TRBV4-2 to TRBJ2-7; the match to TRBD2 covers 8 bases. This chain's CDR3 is CASSRAPGGSSYEQYF. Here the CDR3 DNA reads TGTGCCAGCAGCCGGGCCCCGGGAGGGAGCTCCTACGAGCAGTACTTC.